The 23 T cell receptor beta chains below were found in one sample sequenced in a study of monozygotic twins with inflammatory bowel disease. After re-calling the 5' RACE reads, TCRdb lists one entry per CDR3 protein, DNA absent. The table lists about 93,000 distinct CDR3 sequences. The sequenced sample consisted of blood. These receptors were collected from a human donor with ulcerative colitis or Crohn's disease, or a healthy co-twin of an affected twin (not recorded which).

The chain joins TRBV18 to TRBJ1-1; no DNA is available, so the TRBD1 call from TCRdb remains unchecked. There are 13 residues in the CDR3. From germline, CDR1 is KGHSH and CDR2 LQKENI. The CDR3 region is CASSPYREVEAFF.

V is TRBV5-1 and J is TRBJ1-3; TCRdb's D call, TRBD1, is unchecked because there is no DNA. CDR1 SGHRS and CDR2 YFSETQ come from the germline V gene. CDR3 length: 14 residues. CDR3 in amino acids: CASSAEGAGNTIYF.

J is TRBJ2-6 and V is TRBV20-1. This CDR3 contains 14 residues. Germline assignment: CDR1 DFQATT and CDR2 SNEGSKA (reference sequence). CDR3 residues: CSARGLPGANVLTF.

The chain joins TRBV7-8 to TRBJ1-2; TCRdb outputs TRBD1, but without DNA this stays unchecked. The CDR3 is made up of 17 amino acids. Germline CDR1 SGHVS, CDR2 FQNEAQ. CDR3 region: CASSLRGAGTGNSGYTF.

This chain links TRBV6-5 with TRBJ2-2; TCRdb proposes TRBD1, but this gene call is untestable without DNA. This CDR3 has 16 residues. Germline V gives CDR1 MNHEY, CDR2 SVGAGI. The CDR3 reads CASSYSLQGDTGELFF.

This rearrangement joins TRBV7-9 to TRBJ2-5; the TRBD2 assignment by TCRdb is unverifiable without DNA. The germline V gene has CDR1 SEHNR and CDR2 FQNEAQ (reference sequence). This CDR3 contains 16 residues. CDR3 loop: CASSLKTIIRQETQYF.

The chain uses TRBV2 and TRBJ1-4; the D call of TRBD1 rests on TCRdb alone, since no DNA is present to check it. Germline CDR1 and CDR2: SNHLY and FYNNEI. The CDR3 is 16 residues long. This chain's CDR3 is CASSAPRARGDEKLFF.

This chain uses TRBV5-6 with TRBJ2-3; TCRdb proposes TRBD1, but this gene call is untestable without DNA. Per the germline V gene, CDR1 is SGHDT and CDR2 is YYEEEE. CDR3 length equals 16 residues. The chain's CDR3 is CASSSQGWTALDTQYF.

The CDR3: CASSHEVGATDTQYF. V and J are TRBV3-1 and TRBJ2-3. Looked up from germline, CDR1 is LGHDT and CDR2 is YNNKEL (reference sequence). CDR3 length: 15 amino acids.

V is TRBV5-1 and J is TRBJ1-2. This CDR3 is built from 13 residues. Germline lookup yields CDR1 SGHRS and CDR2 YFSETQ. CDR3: CASSLDHARGYTF. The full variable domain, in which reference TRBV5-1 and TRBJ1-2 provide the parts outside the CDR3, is KAGVTQTPRYLIKTRGQQVTLSCSPISGHRSVSWYQQTPGQGLQFLFEYFSETQRNKGNFPGRFSGRQFSNSRSEMNVSTLELGDSALYLCASSLDHARGYTFGSGTRLTVV.

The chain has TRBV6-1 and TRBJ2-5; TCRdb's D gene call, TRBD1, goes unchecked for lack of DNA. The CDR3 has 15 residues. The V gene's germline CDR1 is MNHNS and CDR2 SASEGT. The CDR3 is CASSPYLSRGETQYF.

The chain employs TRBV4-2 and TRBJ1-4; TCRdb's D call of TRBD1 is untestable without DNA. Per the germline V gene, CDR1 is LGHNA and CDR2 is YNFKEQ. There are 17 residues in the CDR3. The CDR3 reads CASSKKLQGATDEKLFF.

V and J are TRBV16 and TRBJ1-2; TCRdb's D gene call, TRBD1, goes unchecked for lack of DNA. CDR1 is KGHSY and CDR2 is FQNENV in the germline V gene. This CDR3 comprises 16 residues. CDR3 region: CASSRQGVMIGYGYTF. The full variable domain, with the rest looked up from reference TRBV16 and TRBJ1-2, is GEEVAQTPKHLVRGEGQKAKLYCAPIKGHSYVFWYQQVLKNEFKFLISFQNENVFDETGMPKERFSAKCLPNSPCSLEIQATKLEDSAVYFCASSRQGVMIGYGYTFGSGTRLTVV.

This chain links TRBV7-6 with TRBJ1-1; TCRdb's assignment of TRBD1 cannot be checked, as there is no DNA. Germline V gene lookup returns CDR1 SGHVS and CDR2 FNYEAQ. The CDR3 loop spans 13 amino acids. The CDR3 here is CASSDRGPTEAFF.

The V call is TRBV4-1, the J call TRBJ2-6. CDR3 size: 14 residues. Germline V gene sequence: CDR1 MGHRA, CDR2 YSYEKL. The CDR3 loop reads CASSQDPGANVLTF.

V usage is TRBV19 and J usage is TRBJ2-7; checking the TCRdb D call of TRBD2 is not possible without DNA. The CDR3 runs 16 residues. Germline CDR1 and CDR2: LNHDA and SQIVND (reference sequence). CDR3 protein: CASSWEGRGSSYEQYF.

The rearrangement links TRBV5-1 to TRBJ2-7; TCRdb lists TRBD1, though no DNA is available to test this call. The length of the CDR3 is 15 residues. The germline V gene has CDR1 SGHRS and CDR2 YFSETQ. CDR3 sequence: CASSLEAGATYEQYF.

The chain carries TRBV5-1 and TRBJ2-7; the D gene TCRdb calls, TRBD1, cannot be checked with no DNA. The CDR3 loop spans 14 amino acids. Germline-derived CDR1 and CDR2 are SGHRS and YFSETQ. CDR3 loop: CASSLGLDTYEQYF.

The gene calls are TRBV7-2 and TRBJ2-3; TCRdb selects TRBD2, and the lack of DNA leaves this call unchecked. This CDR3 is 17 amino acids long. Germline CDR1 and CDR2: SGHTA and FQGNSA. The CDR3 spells CASSLGVGLAGRNTQYF.

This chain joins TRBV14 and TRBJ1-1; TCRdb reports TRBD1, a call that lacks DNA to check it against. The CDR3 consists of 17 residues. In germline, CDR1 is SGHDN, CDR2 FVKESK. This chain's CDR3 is CASSQDGAGLSHTEAFF.

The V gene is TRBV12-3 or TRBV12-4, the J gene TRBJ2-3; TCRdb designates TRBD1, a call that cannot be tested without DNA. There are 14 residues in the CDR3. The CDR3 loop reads CASSLGGVGDTQYF.

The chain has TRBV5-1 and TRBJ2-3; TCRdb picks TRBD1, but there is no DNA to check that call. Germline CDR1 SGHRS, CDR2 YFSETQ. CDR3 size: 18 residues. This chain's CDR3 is CASSSDPTVGGHTDTQYF.

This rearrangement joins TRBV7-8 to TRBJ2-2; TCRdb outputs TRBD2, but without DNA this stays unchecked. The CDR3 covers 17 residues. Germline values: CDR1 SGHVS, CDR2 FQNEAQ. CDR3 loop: CASSLTTRASRAGELFF.